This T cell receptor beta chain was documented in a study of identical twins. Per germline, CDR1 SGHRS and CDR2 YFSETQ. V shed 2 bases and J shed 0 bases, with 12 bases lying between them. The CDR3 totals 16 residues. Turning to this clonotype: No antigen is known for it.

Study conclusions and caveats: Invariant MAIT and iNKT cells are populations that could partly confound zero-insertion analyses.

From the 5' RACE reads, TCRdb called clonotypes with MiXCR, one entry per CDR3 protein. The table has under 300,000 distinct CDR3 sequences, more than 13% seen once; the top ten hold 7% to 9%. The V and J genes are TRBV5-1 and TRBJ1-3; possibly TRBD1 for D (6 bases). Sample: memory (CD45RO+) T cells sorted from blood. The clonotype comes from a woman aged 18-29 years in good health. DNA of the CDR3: TGCGCCAGCAGCTTACAGACAGGCGTCTCTGGAAACACCATATATTTT. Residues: CASSLQTGVSGNTIYF.